This TCR beta chain was captured in a study of cytomegalovirus exposure and HLA in healthy donors. Findings and caveats of the study: According to reports, the classifier identified cytomegalovirus status with high specificity and sensitivity.

Vbeta (60) and Jbeta (13) primers were used in the PCR. Only in-frame clones appear in the TCRdb table, and some are missing; sequencing was by immunoSEQ multiplex PCR. Here the sample spans roughly 45,000 clones, under 60% being singletons. To note about this clone: The antigen is not known.

The sequenced sample was PBMCs. The sequence was obtained from a man in his 60s in good health and CMV-seronegative.

In DNA, the CDR3 is TGCGCCAGCAGCGTGACTGTCCCCTCCGGGGAGCTGTTTTTT. Its translation: CASSVTVPSGELFF. V gene TRBV5-1 combines with J gene TRBJ2-2; D is unresolved. Germline lookup yields CDR1 SGHRS and CDR2 YFSETQ. Trimming removed 4 bases from V and 6 bases from J, with 13 bases in between. CDR3 size: 14 residues.